The present T cell receptor (beta chain) was sequenced within a study of blood T cell repertoires in COVID-19. Only in-frame clones appear in the TCRdb table, and some are missing; sequencing was by immunoSEQ multiplex PCR. This table holds approximately 170,000 clones, roughly 81% found once. The germline CDR1 and CDR2 sequences are SGDLS and YYNGEE. There are 16 residues in the CDR3. The V segment lost 1 base and the J segment 6 bases; nucleotides outside the gene matches: 8. The TCR comes from a man aged 40-55 years who had recovered from COVID-19. Material for sequencing was peripheral blood. The chain couples TRBV9 to TRBJ2-1; 9 bases are a match to TRBD1. This chain's CDR3 is CASSVSGTGLGNEQFF. CDR3 nucleotides: TGTGCCAGCAGCGTATCCGGGACAGGGCTTGGCAATGAGCAGTTCTTC. The full variable domain, with the rest looked up from reference TRBV9 and TRBJ2-1, is DSGVTQTPKHLITATGQRVTLRCSPRSGDLSVYWYQQSLDQGLQFLIQYYNGEERAKGNILERFSAQQFPDLHSELNLSSLELGDSALYFCASSVSGTGLGNEQFFGPGTRLTVL.